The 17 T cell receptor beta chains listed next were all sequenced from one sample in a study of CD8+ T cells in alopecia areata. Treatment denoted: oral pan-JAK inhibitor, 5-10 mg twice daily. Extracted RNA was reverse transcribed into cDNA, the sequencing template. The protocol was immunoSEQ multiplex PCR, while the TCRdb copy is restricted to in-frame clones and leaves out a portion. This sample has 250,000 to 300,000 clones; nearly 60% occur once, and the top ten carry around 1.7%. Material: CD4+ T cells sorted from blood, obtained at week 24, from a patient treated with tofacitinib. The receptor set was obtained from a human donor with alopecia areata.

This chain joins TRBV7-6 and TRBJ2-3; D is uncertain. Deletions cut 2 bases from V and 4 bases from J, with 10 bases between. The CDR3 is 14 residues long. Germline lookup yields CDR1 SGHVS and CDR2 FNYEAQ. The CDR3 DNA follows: TGTGCCAGCAGCTTAAATCAAAACCCAGATACGCAGTATTTT. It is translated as CASSLNQNPDTQYF. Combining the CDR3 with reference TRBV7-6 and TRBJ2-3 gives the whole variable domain GAGVSQSPRYKVTKRGQDVALRCDPISGHVSLYWYRQALGQGPEFLTYFNYEAQQDKSGLPNDRFSAERPEGSISTLTIQRTEQRDSAMYRCASSLNQNPDTQYFGPGTRLTVL.

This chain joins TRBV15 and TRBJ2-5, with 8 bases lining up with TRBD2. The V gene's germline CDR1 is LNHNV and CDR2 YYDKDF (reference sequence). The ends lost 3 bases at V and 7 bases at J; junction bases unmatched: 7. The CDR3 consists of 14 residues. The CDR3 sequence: CATSRGLELVTQYF. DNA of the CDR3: TGTGCCACCAGCAGGGGACTAGAACTGGTGACCCAGTACTTC.

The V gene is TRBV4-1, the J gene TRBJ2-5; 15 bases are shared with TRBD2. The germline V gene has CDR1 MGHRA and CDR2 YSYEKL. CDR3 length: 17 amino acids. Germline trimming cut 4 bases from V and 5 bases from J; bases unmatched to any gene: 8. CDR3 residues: CASSRRTSGGAEETQYF. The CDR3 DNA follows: TGCGCCAGCAGCCGGCGGACTAGCGGGGGGGCAGAGGAGACCCAGTACTTC.

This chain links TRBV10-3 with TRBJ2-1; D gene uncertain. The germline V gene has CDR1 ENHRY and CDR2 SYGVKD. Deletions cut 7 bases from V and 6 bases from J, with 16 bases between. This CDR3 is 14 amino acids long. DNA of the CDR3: TGTGCCATCATGTCCGGGTCCACCAGCAATGAGCAGTTCTTC. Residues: CAIMSGSTSNEQFF.

DNA for the CDR3: TGCGCCAGCAGCTTGATTGACACCTACACCGGGGAGCTGTTTTTT. Translation: CASSLIDTYTGELFF. V usage is TRBV5-1 and J usage is TRBJ2-2; D uncertain. Germline V CDR1 and CDR2: SGHRS, YFSETQ. Deletions cut 1 base from V and 3 bases from J, with 10 bases between. CDR3 length: 15 residues. Full variable domain (rest looked up from reference TRBV5-1 and TRBJ2-2): KAGVTQTPRYLIKTRGQQVTLSCSPISGHRSVSWYQQTPGQGLQFLFEYFSETQRNKGNFPGRFSGRQFSNSRSEMNVSTLELGDSALYLCASSLIDTYTGELFFGEGSRLTVL.

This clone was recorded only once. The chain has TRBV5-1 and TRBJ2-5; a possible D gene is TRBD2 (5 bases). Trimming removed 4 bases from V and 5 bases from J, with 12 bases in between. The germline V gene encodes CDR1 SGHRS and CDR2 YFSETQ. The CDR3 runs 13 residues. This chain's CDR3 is CASSPSGSETQYF. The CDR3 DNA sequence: TGCGCCAGCAGCCCCTCGGGGTCGGAGACCCAGTACTTC. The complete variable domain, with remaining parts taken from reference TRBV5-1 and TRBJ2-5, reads KAGVTQTPRYLIKTRGQQVTLSCSPISGHRSVSWYQQTPGQGLQFLFEYFSETQRNKGNFPGRFSGRQFSNSRSEMNVSTLELGDSALYLCASSPSGSETQYFGPGTRLLVL.

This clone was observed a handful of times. CDR3 region: CSVPHSQNYGYTF. DNA of the CDR3: TGCAGCGTGCCCCACAGTCAAAACTATGGCTACACCTTC. This chain uses TRBV29-1 with TRBJ1-2; no reliable D call. The CDR3 totals 13 residues. CDR1 is SQVTM and CDR2 is ANQGSEA in the germline V gene. Trimming stripped 6 bases from V and 2 bases from J, with 13 bases between.

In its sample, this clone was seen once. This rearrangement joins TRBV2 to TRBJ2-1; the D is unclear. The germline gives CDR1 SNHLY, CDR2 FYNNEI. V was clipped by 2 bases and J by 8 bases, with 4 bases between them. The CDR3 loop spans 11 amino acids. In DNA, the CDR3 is TGTGCCAGCAGTGAATGGGATGAGCAGTTCTTC. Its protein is CASSEWDEQFF.

Here the CDR3 DNA reads TGTGCCAGCAGCTCGCTTAGCGCTAGCACAGATACGCAGTATTTT. Its protein product is CASSSLSASTDTQYF. This chain uses TRBV11-2 with TRBJ2-3; D perhaps matches TRBD2 (5 bases). Germline CDR1 SGHAT, CDR2 FQNNGV. Trimming cost V 4 bases and J 0 bases, with 11 bases left between them. This CDR3 is built from 15 residues.

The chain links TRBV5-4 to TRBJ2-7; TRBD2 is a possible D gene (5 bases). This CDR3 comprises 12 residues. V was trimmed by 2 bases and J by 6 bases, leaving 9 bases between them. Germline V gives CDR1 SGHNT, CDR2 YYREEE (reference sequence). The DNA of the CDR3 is TGTGCCAGCAGCTTTCCACGGGGCGAGCAGTACTTC. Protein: CASSFPRGEQYF.

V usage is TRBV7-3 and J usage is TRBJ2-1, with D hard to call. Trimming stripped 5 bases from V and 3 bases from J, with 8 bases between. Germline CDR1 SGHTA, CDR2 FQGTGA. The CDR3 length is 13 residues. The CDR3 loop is CASSQGGYNEQFF. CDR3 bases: TGTGCCAGCAGCCAAGGTGGCTACAATGAGCAGTTCTTC.

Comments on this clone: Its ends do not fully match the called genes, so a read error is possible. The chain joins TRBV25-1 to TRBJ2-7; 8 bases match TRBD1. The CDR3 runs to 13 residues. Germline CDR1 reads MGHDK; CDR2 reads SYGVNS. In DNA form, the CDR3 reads TGTGCCAGCAGTGAAACTGGACAGGGTCCGAGTTGCTTC. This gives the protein CASSETGQGPSCF.

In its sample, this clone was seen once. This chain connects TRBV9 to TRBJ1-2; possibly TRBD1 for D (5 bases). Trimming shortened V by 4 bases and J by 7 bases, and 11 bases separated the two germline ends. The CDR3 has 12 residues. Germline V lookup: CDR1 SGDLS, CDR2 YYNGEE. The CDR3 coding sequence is TGTGCCAGCAGCTACCTGGGGCGTGGCTACACCTTC. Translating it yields CASSYLGRGYTF.

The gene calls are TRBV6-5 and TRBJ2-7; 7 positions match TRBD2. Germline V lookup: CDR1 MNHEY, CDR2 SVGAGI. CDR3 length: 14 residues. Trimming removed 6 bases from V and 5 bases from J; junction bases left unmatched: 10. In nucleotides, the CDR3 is TGTGCCAGCAGAGCGGGGAAACGAGTCAACGAGCAGTACTTC. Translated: CASRAGKRVNEQYF.

As DNA, the CDR3 is TGTGCCAGCAGCTTAGAGCAGATAAACACTGAAGCTTTCTTT. Residues: CASSLEQINTEAFF. V gene TRBV7-9 combines with J gene TRBJ1-1; D is unclear. There are 14 residues in the CDR3. V lost 1 base to trimming and J lost 2 bases, with 8 bases between them. Germline loops: CDR1 SEHNR, CDR2 FQNEAQ (reference sequence).

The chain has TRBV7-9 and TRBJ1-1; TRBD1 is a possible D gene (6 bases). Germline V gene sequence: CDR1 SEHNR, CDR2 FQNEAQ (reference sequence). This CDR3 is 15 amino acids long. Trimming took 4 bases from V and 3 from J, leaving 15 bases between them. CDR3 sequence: CASSSRGGADTEAFF. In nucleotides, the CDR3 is TGTGCCAGCAGCTCCCGCGGGGGGGCGGACACTGAAGCTTTCTTT.

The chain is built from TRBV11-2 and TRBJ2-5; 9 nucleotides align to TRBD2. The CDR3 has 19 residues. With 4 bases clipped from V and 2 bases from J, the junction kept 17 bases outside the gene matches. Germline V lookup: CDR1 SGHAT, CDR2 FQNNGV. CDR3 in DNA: TGTGCCAGCAGCTATCCCCTCCGTCGGCTAGCGGGGAGGCAAGAGACCCAGTACTTC. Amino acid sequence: CASSYPLRRLAGRQETQYF.